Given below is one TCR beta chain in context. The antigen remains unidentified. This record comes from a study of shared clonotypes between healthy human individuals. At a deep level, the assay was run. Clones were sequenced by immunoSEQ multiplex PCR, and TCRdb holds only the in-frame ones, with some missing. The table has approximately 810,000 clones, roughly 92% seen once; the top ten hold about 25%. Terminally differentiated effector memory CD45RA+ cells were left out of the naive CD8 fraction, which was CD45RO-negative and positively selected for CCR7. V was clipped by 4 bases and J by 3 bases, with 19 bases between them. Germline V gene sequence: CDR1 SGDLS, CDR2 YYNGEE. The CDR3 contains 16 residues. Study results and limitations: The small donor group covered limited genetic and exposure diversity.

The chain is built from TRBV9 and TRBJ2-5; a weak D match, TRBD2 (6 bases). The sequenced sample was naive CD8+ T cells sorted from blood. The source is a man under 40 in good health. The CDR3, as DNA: TGTGCCAGCAGCCTAGCCGGGACTGTCGTCGAAGAGACCCAGTACTTC. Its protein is CASSLAGTVVEETQYF.